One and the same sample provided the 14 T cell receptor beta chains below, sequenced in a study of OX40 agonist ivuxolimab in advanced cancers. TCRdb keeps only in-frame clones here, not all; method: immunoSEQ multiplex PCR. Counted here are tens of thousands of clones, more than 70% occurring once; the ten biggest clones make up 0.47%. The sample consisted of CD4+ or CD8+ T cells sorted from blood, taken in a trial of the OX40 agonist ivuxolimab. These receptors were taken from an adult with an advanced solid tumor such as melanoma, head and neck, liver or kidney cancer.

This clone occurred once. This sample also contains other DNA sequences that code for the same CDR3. The CDR3 protein is CASSLGQNTGELFF. The CDR3 DNA reads TGCGCCAGCAGCCTGGGACAGAACACCGGGGAGCTGTTTTTT. The V gene is TRBV5-1, the J gene TRBJ2-2, with a possible D match to TRBD1 (6 bases). The CDR3 runs to 14 residues. CDR1 SGHRS and CDR2 YFSETQ come from the germline V gene. V lost 4 bases and J lost 1, with 8 bases in between. Full variable domain (missing parts from reference TRBV5-1 and TRBJ2-2): KAGVTQTPRYLIKTRGQQVTLSCSPISGHRSVSWYQQTPGQGLQFLFEYFSETQRNKGNFPGRFSGRQFSNSRSEMNVSTLELGDSALYLCASSLGQNTGELFFGEGSRLTVL.

The CDR3 spells CASSPGLIQETQYF. The CDR3, as DNA: TGTGCCAGCAGCCCGGGACTGATCCAAGAGACCCAGTACTTC. The J gene is TRBJ2-5, the V gene TRBV7-3; the D gene is possibly TRBD2 (6 bases). Trimming left V 5 bases short and J 1 base short, with 11 bases between. This CDR3 comprises 14 residues. Germline values: CDR1 SGHTA, CDR2 FQGTGA. The full variable domain, with the rest looked up from reference TRBV7-3 and TRBJ2-5, is GAGVSQTPSNKVTEKGKYVELRCDPISGHTALYWYRQSLGQGPEFLIYFQGTGAADDSGLPNDRFFAVRPEGSVSTLKIQRTERGDSAVYLCASSPGLIQETQYFGPGTRLLVL.

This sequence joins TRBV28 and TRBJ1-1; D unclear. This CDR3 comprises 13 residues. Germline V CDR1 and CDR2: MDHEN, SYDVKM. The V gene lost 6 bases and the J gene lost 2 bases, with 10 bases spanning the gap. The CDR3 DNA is TGTGCCAGCAGCTCCCCGGGCAACACTGAAGCTTTCTTT. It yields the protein CASSSPGNTEAFF.

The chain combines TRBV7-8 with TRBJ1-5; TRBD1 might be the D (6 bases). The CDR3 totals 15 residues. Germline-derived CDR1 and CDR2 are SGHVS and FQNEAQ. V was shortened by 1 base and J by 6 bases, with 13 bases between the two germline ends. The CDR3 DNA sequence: TGTGCCAGCAGCTTAGATACAGGGTTCCGTCAGCCCCAGCATTTT. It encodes CASSLDTGFRQPQHF. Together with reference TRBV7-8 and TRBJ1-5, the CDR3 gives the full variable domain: GAGVSQSPRYKVAKRGQDVALRCDPISGHVSLFWYQQALGQGPEFLTYFQNEAQLDKSGLPSDRFFAERPEGSVSTLKIQRTQQEDSAVYLCASSLDTGFRQPQHFGDGTRLSIL.

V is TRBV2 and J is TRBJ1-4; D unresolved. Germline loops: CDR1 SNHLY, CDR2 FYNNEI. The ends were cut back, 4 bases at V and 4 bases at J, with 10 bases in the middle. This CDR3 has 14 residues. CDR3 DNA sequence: TGTGCCAGCAGTGCATTTCAGAGTAATGAAAAACTGTTTTTT. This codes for CASSAFQSNEKLFF.

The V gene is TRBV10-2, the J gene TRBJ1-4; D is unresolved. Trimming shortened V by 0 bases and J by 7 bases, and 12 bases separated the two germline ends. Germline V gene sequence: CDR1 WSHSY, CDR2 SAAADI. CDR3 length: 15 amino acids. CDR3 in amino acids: CASSESKAGSEKLFF. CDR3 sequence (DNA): TGCGCCAGCAGTGAGTCAAAGGCGGGTAGTGAAAAACTGTTTTTT.

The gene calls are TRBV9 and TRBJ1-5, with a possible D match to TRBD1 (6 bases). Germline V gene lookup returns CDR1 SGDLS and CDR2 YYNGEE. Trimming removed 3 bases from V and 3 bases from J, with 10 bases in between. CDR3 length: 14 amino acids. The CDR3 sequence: CASSDGQINQPQHF. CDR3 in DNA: TGTGCCAGCAGCGATGGACAGATCAATCAGCCCCAGCATTTT.

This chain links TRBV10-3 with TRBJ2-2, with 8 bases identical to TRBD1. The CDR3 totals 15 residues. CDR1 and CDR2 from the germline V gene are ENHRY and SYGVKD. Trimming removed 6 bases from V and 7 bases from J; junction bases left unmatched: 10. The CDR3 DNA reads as TGTGCCATCAGAACGAATGACAGGGGCAGCGGGGAGCTGTTTTTT. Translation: CAIRTNDRGSGELFF.

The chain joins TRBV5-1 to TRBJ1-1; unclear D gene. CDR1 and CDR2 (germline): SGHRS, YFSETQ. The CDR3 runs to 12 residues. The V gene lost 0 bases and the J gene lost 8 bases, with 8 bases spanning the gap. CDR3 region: CASSLDRLEAFF. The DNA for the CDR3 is TGCGCCAGCAGCTTGGATCGTCTAGAAGCTTTCTTT.

DNA for the CDR3: TGTGCCAGTAGACCCCAGGGGGGCACAGATACGCAGTATTTT. Residues: CASRPQGGTDTQYF. The rearrangement uses TRBV19 and TRBJ2-3, with 7 positions matching TRBD1. The V and J ends lost 6 bases and 1 base, in that order; junction bases with no gene match: 4. The germline CDR1 and CDR2 sequences are LNHDA and SQIVND (reference sequence). The CDR3 runs 14 residues.

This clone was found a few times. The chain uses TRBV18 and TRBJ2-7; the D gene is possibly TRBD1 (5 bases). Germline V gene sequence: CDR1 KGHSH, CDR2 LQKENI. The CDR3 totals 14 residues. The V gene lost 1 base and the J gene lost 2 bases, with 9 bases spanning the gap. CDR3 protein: CASSPLSGTYEQYF. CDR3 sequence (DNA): TGTGCCAGCTCACCACTGTCAGGGACCTACGAGCAGTACTTC. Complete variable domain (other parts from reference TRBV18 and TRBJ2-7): NAGVMQNPRHLVRRRGQEARLRCSPMKGHSHVYWYRQLPEEGLKFMVYLQKENIIDESGMPKERFSAEFPKEGPSILRIQQVVRGDSAAYFCASSPLSGTYEQYFGPGTRLTVT.

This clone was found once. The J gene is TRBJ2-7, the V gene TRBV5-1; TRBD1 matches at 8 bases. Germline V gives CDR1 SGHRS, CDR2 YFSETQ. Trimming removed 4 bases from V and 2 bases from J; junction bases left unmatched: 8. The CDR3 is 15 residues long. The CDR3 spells CASSPRTGIPYEQYF. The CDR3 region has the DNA TGCGCCAGCAGCCCGCGGACAGGGATACCCTACGAGCAGTACTTC.

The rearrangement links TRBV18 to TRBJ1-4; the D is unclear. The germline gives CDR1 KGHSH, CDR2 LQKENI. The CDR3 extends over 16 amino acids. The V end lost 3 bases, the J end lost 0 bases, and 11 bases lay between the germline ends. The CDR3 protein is CASSPGVLATNEKLFF. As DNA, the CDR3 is TGTGCCAGCTCACCGGGAGTGCTTGCAACTAATGAAAAACTGTTTTTT. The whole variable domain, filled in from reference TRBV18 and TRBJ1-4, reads NAGVMQNPRHLVRRRGQEARLRCSPMKGHSHVYWYRQLPEEGLKFMVYLQKENIIDESGMPKERFSAEFPKEGPSILRIQQVVRGDSAAYFCASSPGVLATNEKLFFGSGTQLSVL.

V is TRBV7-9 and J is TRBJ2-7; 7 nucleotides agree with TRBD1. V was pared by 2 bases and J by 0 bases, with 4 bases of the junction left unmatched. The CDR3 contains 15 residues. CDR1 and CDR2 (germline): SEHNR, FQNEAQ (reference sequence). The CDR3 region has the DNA TGTGCCAGCAGCTTATACAGGGGTAGCTCCTACGAGCAGTACTTC. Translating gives CASSLYRGSSYEQYF.